Presented here are 5 T cell receptor beta chains from one specimen sequenced in a study of human T cells and chemical hapten exposure. Time point: healthy volunteer bleed at 2 weeks. Someone pulled total RNA out of unfractionated whole blood. TCRdb re-analysed the RACE reads in MiXCR, keeping a single row per CDR3 protein. The sample carries tens of thousands of distinct CDR3 sequences, 4% to 4.5% recorded once. Sequenced input: whole blood. These receptors were collected from a human donor in good health. Some clones in this sample may be carry-over from other donors' samples.

J is TRBJ2-1 and V is TRBV4-1; D might be TRBD1 or TRBD2, each matching 5 bases. V was pared by 4 bases and J by 14 bases, with 15 bases between. The length of the CDR3 is 12 residues. Germline V gene data show CDR1 as MGHRA and CDR2 as YSYEKL. The CDR3 region is CASSRPMGVEFF. Written as DNA, the CDR3 is TGCGCCAGCAGCCGCCCAATGGGGGTGGAGTTCTTC.

Ten or more counts support this clonotype. The genes are TRBV20-1 and TRBJ2-3, with 8 bases fitting TRBD1. Germline CDR1 is DFQATT and CDR2 is SNEGSKA (reference sequence). The CDR3 contains 14 residues. V lost 5 bases to trimming and J lost 3 bases; unmatched junction nucleotides: 7. DNA of the CDR3: TGCAGTGCTCCGTACAGGGGGTTGACAGATACGCAGTATTTT. Protein: CSAPYRGLTDTQYF.

The rearrangement joins TRBV30 to TRBJ2-1; TRBD2 aligns across 9 bases. Per the germline V gene, CDR1 is GTSNPN and CDR2 is SVGIG (reference sequence). V lost 2 bases, J lost 11 bases, and 4 bases stayed unmatched. This CDR3 contains 12 residues. In DNA form, the CDR3 reads TGTGCCTGGAGTCATCCTAGCGGGAAGCAGTTCTTC. It translates to CAWSHPSGKQFF.

The sample holds many counts of this clonotype. V gene TRBV7-9 combines with J gene TRBJ1-2; 8 nucleotides line up with TRBD1. Germline values: CDR1 SEHNR, CDR2 FQNEAQ (reference sequence). The J segment lost 13 bases and the V segment lost 3 bases, leaving 7 bases of the junction unmatched. The CDR3 runs 12 residues. CDR3: CASSLNRGTGTF. CDR3 nucleotide sequence: TGTGCCAGCAGCTTGAACAGGGGGACGGGCACCTTC.

This chain uses TRBV18 with TRBJ1-1, with 10 bases matching TRBD1. Germline V gene lookup returns CDR1 KGHSH and CDR2 LQKENI. V shed 3 bases and J 5 bases; nucleotides not matched to a gene: 6. The CDR3 length is 15 residues. CDR3 nucleotide sequence: TGTGCCAGCTCACCGGACAGGGGGAAAAAGACTGAAGCTTTCTTT. Protein: CASSPDRGKKTEAFF.